This T cell receptor beta chain was profiled in a study of early T cells in non-severe SARS-CoV-2 infection. Between the trimmed V and J ends, which lost 1 base and 3 bases, there was a span of 12 bases. This CDR3 has 15 amino acids. Germline CDR1 LGHDT, CDR2 YNNKEL (reference sequence). This clonotype was observed at least ten times. Using its own MiXCR run on the 5' RACE reads, TCRdb lists one record per CDR3 protein. The data hold 63,000 or so distinct CDR3 sequences, with 12% observed a single time. The sequence was collected from an adult who was a healthcare worker with PCR-confirmed SARS-CoV-2 infection or an uninfected control (not recorded which). Sequenced sample: whole blood. The genes are TRBV3-1 and TRBJ1-2; a possible D gene is TRBD1 (6 bases). In nucleotides, the CDR3 is TGTGCCAGCAGCCAAGCACAGGGTTTTCACTATGGCTACACCTTC. It is translated as CASSQAQGFHYGYTF. The entire variable domain, with the rest obtained from reference TRBV3-1 and TRBJ1-2, is as follows: DTAVSQTPKYLVTQMGNDKSIKCEQNLGHDTMYWYKQDSKKFLKIMFSYNNKELIINETVPNRFSPKSPDKAHLNLHINSLELGDSAVYFCASSQAQGFHYGYTFGSGTRLTVV.